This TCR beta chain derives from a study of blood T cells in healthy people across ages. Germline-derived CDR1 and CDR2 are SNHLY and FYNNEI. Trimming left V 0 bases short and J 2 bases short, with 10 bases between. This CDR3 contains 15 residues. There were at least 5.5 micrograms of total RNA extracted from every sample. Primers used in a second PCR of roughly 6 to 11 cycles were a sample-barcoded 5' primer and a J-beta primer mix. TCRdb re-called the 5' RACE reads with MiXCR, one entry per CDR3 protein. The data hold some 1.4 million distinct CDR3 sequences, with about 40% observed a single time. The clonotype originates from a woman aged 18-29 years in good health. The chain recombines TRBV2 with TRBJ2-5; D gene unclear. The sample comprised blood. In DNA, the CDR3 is TGTGCCAGCAGTGAAGCGCGAGGAAAGCAAGAGACCCAGTACTTC. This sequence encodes CASSEARGKQETQYF.